The 22 T cell receptor beta chains reported below all come from one sample, sequenced in a study of cytomegalovirus exposure and HLA in healthy donors. Use of 60 Vbeta and 13 Jbeta primers characterized the PCR. The method was immunoSEQ multiplex PCR; TCRdb's version includes in-frame clones alone and lacks a portion of them. The sample has roughly 200,000 clones; 70% to 90% are singletons. The specimen sequenced was PBMCs. The source is a woman in her 50s in good health and CMV-seronegative.

This clone was detected once. V is TRBV7-9 and J is TRBJ2-7; D might be TRBD1 (6 bases). V lost 3 bases to trimming and J lost 5 bases, with 14 bases between them. CDR3 size: 14 residues. CDR1 is SEHNR and CDR2 is FQNEAQ in the germline V gene (reference sequence). CDR3 DNA sequence: TGTGCCAGCAGCTTGTCAGGGGTCAACCACGAGCAGTACTTC. Protein: CASSLSGVNHEQYF.

This clone was detected once. The chain has TRBV5-8 and TRBJ2-6; no clear D. Trimming stripped 0 bases from V and 0 bases from J, with 13 bases between. This CDR3 contains 18 residues. Germline V gives CDR1 SGHTS, CDR2 YDEGEE. CDR3 residues: CASSLVSVLRSGANVLTF. Written as DNA, the CDR3 is TGTGCCAGCAGCTTGGTGTCAGTTCTCCGCTCTGGGGCCAACGTCCTGACTTTC.

This clone appeared a few times. V is TRBV29-1 and J is TRBJ2-7; 9 bases agree with TRBD2. J lost 6 bases, V lost 2 bases, and 11 bases had no gene match. The CDR3 is 15 residues long. Per germline, CDR1 SQVTM and CDR2 ANQGSEA. The CDR3 sequence is CSVEMAGGPRGEQYF. In nucleotides, the CDR3 is TGCAGCGTTGAAATGGCGGGAGGGCCTAGAGGCGAGCAGTACTTC.

J is TRBJ2-7 and V is TRBV11-2, with 10 nucleotides matching TRBD2. The V and J ends lost 5 bases and 2 bases, in that order; junction bases with no gene match: 6. The CDR3 has 15 residues. Germline V gene lookup returns CDR1 SGHAT and CDR2 FQNNGV. The CDR3 is CASSRTSGRAYEQYF. The CDR3 nucleotides read TGTGCCAGCAGCCGGACTAGCGGAAGAGCCTACGAGCAGTACTTC.

The chain uses TRBV30 and TRBJ1-6; D is perhaps TRBD1 (6 bases). V gave up 2 bases and J gave up 0 bases, with 14 bases separating them. CDR3 length equals 17 residues. The germline V gene encodes CDR1 GTSNPN and CDR2 SVGIG (reference sequence). This CDR3 is CAWSRTVMSSYNSPLHF. The CDR3 DNA follows: TGTGCCTGGAGTAGGACAGTGATGAGCTCCTATAATTCACCCCTCCACTTT.

This clone was observed a handful of times. The rearrangement joins TRBV6-1 to TRBJ2-3; perhaps TRBD2 as D (5 bases). This CDR3 is 16 amino acids long. Germline V gene sequence: CDR1 MNHNS, CDR2 SASEGT. V was clipped by 0 bases and J by 0 bases, with 10 bases between them. CDR3 sequence reads: CASSEAGVWSTDTQYF. The CDR3 DNA reads TGTGCCAGCAGTGAAGCCGGGGTCTGGAGCACAGATACGCAGTATTTT.

This clone was recorded only once. This chain uses TRBV4-1 with TRBJ1-1, with a possible D match to TRBD1 (6 bases). Germline V gives CDR1 MGHRA, CDR2 YSYEKL. The CDR3 is 15 amino acids. The germline V and J ends were trimmed by 1 base and 1 base, with 10 bases remaining between them. DNA of the CDR3: TGCGCCAGCAGCCAAGTCTCACAGGGGAACACTGAAGCTTTCTTT. Translation: CASSQVSQGNTEAFF.

The CDR3 region has the DNA TGTGCCAGCAGTGAAATGTCAGCGAATGAAAAACTGTTTTTT. Amino acid sequence: CASSEMSANEKLFF. This chain links TRBV6-1 with TRBJ1-4; the D is unclear. CDR3 length equals 14 residues. Trimming left V 2 bases short and J 5 bases short, with 9 bases between. Germline CDR1 reads MNHNS; CDR2 reads SASEGT.

V usage is TRBV7-8 and J usage is TRBJ2-2, with a possible D match to TRBD1 (6 bases). This CDR3 is built from 15 residues. Trimming left V 7 bases short and J 0 bases short, with 12 bases between. CDR1 and CDR2 from the germline V gene are SGHVS and FQNEAQ. CDR3 in amino acids: CASNTGHTNTGELFF. In nucleotides, the CDR3 is TGTGCCAGCAACACGGGACACACGAACACCGGGGAGCTGTTTTTT.

V and J are TRBV9 and TRBJ2-2, with D perhaps matching TRBD2 (6 bases). The CDR3 runs to 15 residues. Germline loops: CDR1 SGDLS, CDR2 YYNGEE. The V end lost 2 bases, the J end lost 1 base, and 9 bases lay between the germline ends. The CDR3 nucleotides read TGTGCCAGCAGCGTGAGCGGGCTGAACACCGGGGAGCTGTTTTTT. Translating it yields CASSVSGLNTGELFF.

This chain joins TRBV28 and TRBJ2-7; D is possibly TRBD1 (6 bases). CDR1 and CDR2 (germline): MDHEN, SYDVKM. Between the trimmed V and J ends, which lost 7 bases and 5 bases, there was a span of 18 bases. This CDR3 contains 14 residues. CDR3 coding DNA: TGTGCCAGCACCCAAAGGACAGTACTCCACGAGCAGTACTTC. Its translation is CASTQRTVLHEQYF.

This sequence joins TRBV5-6 and TRBJ2-7; the D gene is possibly TRBD1 (6 bases). This CDR3 contains 17 residues. The V and J ends lost 4 bases and 2 bases respectively, with 22 bases between them. The germline CDR1 and CDR2 sequences are SGHDT and YYEEEE. CDR3 sequence: CASSESRRQVVPYEQYF. The DNA for the CDR3 is TGTGCCAGCAGCGAAAGTAGGAGACAGGTGGTCCCCTACGAGCAGTACTTC. The full variable domain, completed using reference TRBV5-6 and TRBJ2-7, is DAGVTQSPTHLIKTRGQQVTLRCSPKSGHDTVSWYQQALGQGPQFIFQYYEEEERQRGNFPDRFSGHQFPNYSSELNVNALLLGDSALYLCASSESRRQVVPYEQYFGPGTRLTVT.

As to this clone: The junction shows a germline mismatch at one end, possibly a read error. This same CDR3 is encoded by further DNA sequences in the sample. This rearrangement joins TRBV7-9 to TRBJ2-5, with TRBD2 matching 9 bases. This CDR3 has 13 residues. Germline V gene lookup returns CDR1 SEHNR and CDR2 FQNEAQ (reference sequence). CDR3: CASSRTSEETQYF. The CDR3 DNA reads TGCGCCAGCAGCCGGACTAGCGAAGAGACCCAGTACTTC.

The chain uses TRBV28 and TRBJ2-3; TRBD2 agrees at 15 bases. The trim removed 2 bases at V and 4 bases at J, leaving 13 bases unmatched. The V gene's germline CDR1 is MDHEN and CDR2 SYDVKM. This CDR3 has 20 amino acids. In nucleotides, the CDR3 is TGTGCCAGCAGTTTAGGCGGACTAGCGGGAGGGCCGGGTTCTTCAGATACGCAGTATTTT. Protein: CASSLGGLAGGPGSSDTQYF.

V gene TRBV5-6 combines with J gene TRBJ2-7, with D unclear. Germline CDR1 is SGHDT and CDR2 is YYEEEE. Trimming removed 2 bases from V and 2 bases from J, with 14 bases in between. The CDR3 covers 15 residues. CDR3 sequence: CASSFLGSPPYEQYF. CDR3 bases: TGTGCCAGCAGCTTTCTAGGTTCCCCCCCCTACGAGCAGTACTTC.

The chain couples TRBV4-1 to TRBJ1-2, with TRBD1 matching over 9 bases. The CDR3 contains 16 residues. V trimming: 0 bases; J trimming: 6 bases; junction bases outside the gene matches: 8. Germline V lookup: CDR1 MGHRA, CDR2 YSYEKL. The CDR3 sequence: CASSQDGNWDRDGYTF. In nucleotides, the CDR3 is TGCGCCAGCAGCCAAGATGGAAATTGGGACAGGGATGGCTACACCTTC.

V gene TRBV18 combines with J gene TRBJ1-2; TRBD1 agrees at 7 bases. The CDR3 is made up of 15 amino acids. J gave up 4 bases and V 3 bases, and 8 bases lay outside the gene matches. CDR1 and CDR2 from the germline V gene are KGHSH and LQKENI. The CDR3 DNA sequence: TGTGCCAGCTCACCCCCGGGACAGCCGACCTATGGCTACACCTTC. Its translation: CASSPPGQPTYGYTF.

The CDR3 DNA is TGTGCCAGCAGCTTGTCAGGGGCTGATAGCAATCAGCCCCAGCATTTT. Protein sequence: CASSLSGADSNQPQHF. The chain uses TRBV5-4 and TRBJ1-5; TRBD1 might be the D (6 bases). The CDR3 covers 16 residues. CDR1 and CDR2 from the germline V gene are SGHNT and YYREEE (reference sequence). V gave up 1 base and J gave up 0 bases, with 11 bases separating them.

The V and J genes are TRBV2 and TRBJ1-1; TRBD1 matches 7 bases. The trim removed 8 bases at V and 7 bases at J, leaving 7 bases unmatched. Germline V gene sequence: CDR1 SNHLY, CDR2 FYNNEI. The CDR3 is 12 residues long. CDR3 sequence (DNA): TGTGCCAGCGGTAGAGGGACAGTTGAAGCTTTCTTT. It is translated as CASGRGTVEAFF.

This chain links TRBV14 with TRBJ2-1, with 10 positions matching TRBD2. The germline V gene has CDR1 SGHDN and CDR2 FVKESK. Trimming cost V 5 bases and J 3 bases; bases outside gene matches: 4. The CDR3 totals 15 residues. CDR3 nucleotides: TGTGCCAGCAGCTTACTAGCGGGGAGCTACAATGAGCAGTTCTTC. This sequence encodes CASSLLAGSYNEQFF.

V usage is TRBV14 and J usage is TRBJ2-1; maybe TRBD1 (6 bases). Germline lookup yields CDR1 SGHDN and CDR2 FVKESK. V was pared by 6 bases and J by 2 bases, with 14 bases between. CDR3 length equals 15 residues. The CDR3 loop reads CASSFTGSPYNEQFF. CDR3 sequence (DNA): TGTGCCAGCAGTTTTACAGGGAGTCCCTACAATGAGCAGTTCTTC.

The J gene is TRBJ1-5, the V gene TRBV10-3; D uncertain. Deletions cut 3 bases from V and 4 bases from J, with 4 bases between. CDR1 is ENHRY, CDR2 SYGVKD, per germline. The CDR3 length is 12 residues. CDR3 in amino acids: CAISDQNQPQHF. DNA for the CDR3: TGTGCCATCAGTGATCAAAATCAGCCCCAGCATTTT.